These 29 T cell receptor beta chains originate from one sample sequenced in a study of blood T cell repertoires in COVID-19. TCRdb's table, derived via immunoSEQ multiplex PCR, lists solely in-frame clones and lacks some. Of approximately 70,000 clones listed, more than 65% are singletons. Sequencing input: peripheral blood. The receptor source for this set is a woman between 50 and 59 years old with acute or convalescent COVID-19.

The gene calls are TRBV24-1 and TRBJ2-4; D is perhaps TRBD2 (5 bases). The V gene's germline CDR1 is KGHDR and CDR2 SFDVKD. The length of the CDR3 is 15 residues. Trimming took off 3 bases at V and 1 base at J, with 9 bases between the two ends. CDR3 loop: CATSDPTGAKNIQYF. The CDR3 region has the DNA TGTGCCACCAGTGATCCTACGGGGGCCAAAAACATTCAGTACTTC.

The CDR3 reads CASSQQGIVLGYTF. The CDR3 DNA reads as TGTGCCAGCAGTCAACAGGGCATTGTTCTTGGCTACACCTTC. The chain employs TRBV6-1 and TRBJ1-2, with TRBD1 as a possible D gene (6 bases). The CDR3 has 14 residues. V was shortened by 5 bases and J by 7 bases, with 17 bases between the two germline ends. Per germline, CDR1 MNHNS and CDR2 SASEGT.

The V gene is TRBV2, the J gene TRBJ1-1, with 7 bases identical to TRBD1. The CDR3 loop spans 12 amino acids. CDR1 and CDR2 (germline): SNHLY, FYNNEI. V shed 6 bases and J 12 bases; nucleotides not matched to a gene: 10. The CDR3 region has the DNA TGTGCCAGCAGCCAACAGGGGCGCGGCACTTTCTTT. As protein: CASSQQGRGTFF.

The J gene is TRBJ2-2, the V gene TRBV7-2, with 7 bases identical to TRBD2. This CDR3 is built from 17 residues. Trimming at V came to 1 base and at J to 5 bases, leaving 10 bases not matched to a gene. The germline V gene encodes CDR1 SGHTA and CDR2 FQGNSA. This CDR3 is CASSLVSGGRGTGELFF. DNA of the CDR3: TGTGCCAGCAGCTTAGTTTCAGGCGGGAGAGGTACCGGGGAGCTGTTTTTT.

J is TRBJ1-1 and V is TRBV27; 8 bases match TRBD1. The CDR3 totals 14 residues. Germline V gene sequence: CDR1 MNHEY, CDR2 SMNVEV (reference sequence). V shed 5 bases, J shed 5 bases, and the junction held 7 bases outside the gene matches. The CDR3 DNA is TGTGCCAGCAGTGGGCAGGGGGCCGGGACTGAAGCTTTCTTT. Translation: CASSGQGAGTEAFF.

The chain recombines TRBV5-1 with TRBJ2-2; 15 positions match TRBD2. V shed 3 bases, J shed 3 bases, and the junction held 6 bases outside the gene matches. Germline loops: CDR1 SGHRS, CDR2 YFSETQ. The CDR3 sequence is 18 residues long. The CDR3 sequence: CASSSEGLAGGDTGELFF. CDR3 DNA sequence: TGCGCCAGCAGCTCGGAGGGACTAGCGGGGGGAGACACCGGGGAGCTGTTTTTT.

The rearrangement links TRBV2 to TRBJ2-7, with 7 positions matching TRBD1. V was pared by 7 bases and J by 1 base, with 10 bases of the junction left unmatched. CDR3 size: 15 residues. Germline V gene data show CDR1 as SNHLY and CDR2 as FYNNEI. This CDR3 reads CASTKQGSESYEQYF. The CDR3 nucleotides are TGTGCCAGCACAAAACAGGGGAGCGAATCCTACGAGCAGTACTTC.

The chain links TRBV18 to TRBJ1-3; 9 bases are a match to TRBD1. This CDR3 region has 17 residues. Germline V lookup: CDR1 KGHSH, CDR2 LQKENI. Germline trimming cut 3 bases from V and 0 bases from J; bases unmatched to any gene: 6. The CDR3 DNA reads TGTGCCAGCTCACCGCCGGGACAGGGCTTCTCTGGAAACACCATATATTTT. Amino acids: CASSPPGQGFSGNTIYF.

V usage is TRBV16 and J usage is TRBJ1-2; a possible D gene is TRBD1 (6 bases). The germline gives CDR1 KGHSY, CDR2 FQNENV. There are 13 residues in the CDR3. The V gene lost 4 bases and the J gene lost 2 bases, with 8 bases spanning the gap. CDR3: CASSPDRNYGYTF. DNA for the CDR3: TGTGCCAGCAGCCCGGACAGAAACTATGGCTACACCTTC. Filled out from reference TRBV16 and TRBJ1-2, the complete variable domain reads GEEVAQTPKHLVRGEGQKAKLYCAPIKGHSYVFWYQQVLKNEFKFLISFQNENVFDETGMPKERFSAKCLPNSPCSLEIQATKLEDSAVYFCASSPDRNYGYTFGSGTRLTVV.

This clone was found a few times. This chain connects TRBV27 to TRBJ2-7; perhaps TRBD2 as D (5 bases). V lost 3 bases and J 7 bases, leaving 13 bases between the germline ends. Per germline, CDR1 MNHEY and CDR2 SMNVEV (reference sequence). This CDR3 comprises 13 residues. CDR3 region: CASSFSGIGEQYF. DNA of the CDR3: TGTGCCAGCAGTTTTTCCGGGATTGGGGAGCAGTACTTC.

This clone appeared once. The chain carries TRBV19 and TRBJ1-1; 8 bases are shared with TRBD1. The CDR3 is made up of 16 amino acids. Germline assignment: CDR1 LNHDA and CDR2 SQIVND (reference sequence). Trimming removed 8 bases from V and 0 bases from J; junction bases left unmatched: 11. This CDR3 reads CASFGGPGGVNTEAFF. CDR3 bases: TGTGCCAGTTTTGGGGGACCAGGGGGCGTGAACACTGAAGCTTTCTTT.

The rearrangement uses TRBV4-3 and TRBJ2-7; maybe TRBD2 (6 bases). This CDR3 has 16 residues. V shed 3 bases and J shed 5 bases, with 20 bases lying between them. CDR1 LGHNA and CDR2 YSLEER come from the germline V gene. CDR3 sequence reads: CASSQDLTGRLDEQYF. The DNA for the CDR3 is TGCGCCAGCAGCCAGGACCTCACCGGGAGATTAGACGAGCAGTACTTC.

The chain is built from TRBV6-5 and TRBJ2-5, with D tentatively TRBD1 (6 bases). The V end was cut by 7 bases, the J end by 5 bases, with 8 bases between. The germline CDR1 and CDR2 sequences are MNHEY and SVGAGI. This CDR3 has 11 residues. As DNA, the CDR3 is TGTGCCAGCATTAGGGGGGAGACCCAGTACTTC. It codes for CASIRGETQYF.

The chain uses TRBV12-3 or TRBV12-4 and TRBJ2-7; D perhaps matches TRBD2 (5 bases). The V end was cut by 3 bases, the J end by 6 bases, with 9 bases between. The length of the CDR3 is 12 residues. The CDR3 DNA sequence: TGTGCCAGCAGTTTCGGACTGCTCGAGCAGTACTTC. It specifies CASSFGLLEQYF.

This clone was recorded a few times. V gene TRBV5-1 combines with J gene TRBJ2-7; possible D gene TRBD2, 7 bases. CDR3 size: 14 residues. The V gene lost 4 bases and the J gene lost 3 bases, with 14 bases spanning the gap. The germline V gene encodes CDR1 SGHRS and CDR2 YFSETQ. Here the CDR3 reads CASSPQGGVYEQYF. The CDR3 coding sequence is TGCGCCAGCAGCCCCCAAGGGGGGGTCTACGAGCAGTACTTC.

J is TRBJ2-7 and V is TRBV6-2 or TRBV6-3, with D unclear. Germline V gives CDR1 MNHEY, CDR2 SVGEGT. V was cut by 0 bases and J by 2 bases, with 8 bases left in between. The CDR3 has 14 residues. For the CDR3, the DNA is TGTGCCAGCAGTTACTCGAACATACCCTACGAGCAGTACTTC. This sequence encodes CASSYSNIPYEQYF.

The rearrangement joins TRBV30 to TRBJ1-5; D not certain. V was clipped by 4 bases and J by 4 bases, with 14 bases between them. Germline V gene data show CDR1 as GTSNPN and CDR2 as SVGIG (reference sequence). This CDR3 spans 14 amino acids. In DNA form, the CDR3 reads TGTGCCTGGACGGAACAGAGCATTAATCAGCCCCAGCATTTT. Residues: CAWTEQSINQPQHF.

This chain connects TRBV11-2 to TRBJ2-3, with D uncertain. This CDR3 contains 15 residues. With 1 base removed from V and 0 bases from J, the gap between germline ends came to 8 bases. CDR1 and CDR2 (germline): SGHAT, FQNNGV. Here the CDR3 reads CASSLAGPSTDTQYF. Written as DNA, the CDR3 is TGTGCCAGCAGCTTAGCAGGTCCTAGCACAGATACGCAGTATTTT. Together with reference TRBV11-2 and TRBJ2-3, the CDR3 gives the full variable domain: EAGVAQSPRYKIIEKRQSVAFWCNPISGHATLYWYQQILGQGPKLLIQFQNNGVVDDSQLPKDRFSAERLKGVDSTLKIQPAKLEDSAVYLCASSLAGPSTDTQYFGPGTRLTVL.

V and J are TRBV19 and TRBJ1-2; perhaps TRBD1 as D (5 bases). Trimming cost V 8 bases and J 8 bases, with 9 bases left between them. The germline CDR1 and CDR2 sequences are LNHDA and SQIVND (reference sequence). The CDR3 spans 10 residues. The CDR3 nucleotides read TGTGCCAGTTGGGGCGGCGGCTACACCTTC. Translating gives CASWGGGYTF. Full variable domain (rest looked up from reference TRBV19 and TRBJ1-2): DGGITQSPKYLFRKEGQNVTLSCEQNLNHDAMYWYRQDPGQGLRLIYYSQIVNDFQKGDIAEGYSVSREKKESFPLTVTSAQKNPTAFYLCASWGGGYTFGSGTRLTVV.

The V call is TRBV28, the J call TRBJ2-7; a possible D gene is TRBD1 (5 bases). The CDR3 totals 15 residues. Germline CDR1 MDHEN, CDR2 SYDVKM. V shed 1 base and J shed 6 bases, with 16 bases lying between them. The CDR3 DNA is TGTGCCAGCAGTTTATTTCCGTCCCCTAGGGGCGAGCAGTACTTC. Protein product: CASSLFPSPRGEQYF.

The CDR3 sequence is CASRGQDTGELFF. The CDR3 DNA is TGTGCCAGCAGGGGACAGGACACCGGGGAGCTGTTTTTT. The chain is built from TRBV2 and TRBJ2-2; TRBD1 aligns across 8 bases. The CDR3 extends over 13 amino acids. The germline CDR1 and CDR2 sequences are SNHLY and FYNNEI. V was pared by 6 bases and J by 3 bases, with 0 bases of the junction left unmatched.

The chain couples TRBV20-1 to TRBJ2-7; 11 positions match TRBD2. The CDR3 has 15 residues. The V gene's germline CDR1 is DFQATT and CDR2 SNEGSKA (reference sequence). The trim removed 3 bases at V and 3 bases at J, leaving 7 bases unmatched. CDR3 amino acids: CSASLLAGGLYEQYF. CDR3 bases: TGCAGTGCTAGTCTCCTAGCGGGGGGTCTCTACGAGCAGTACTTC.

The chain is built from TRBV18 and TRBJ2-1; possible D gene TRBD2, 5 bases. V shed 2 bases and J shed 1 base, with 9 bases lying between them. Germline CDR1 and CDR2: KGHSH and LQKENI. This CDR3 comprises 15 residues. The CDR3 bases are TGTGCCAGCTCACCAAGGACTGGGTCCTACAATGAGCAGTTCTTC. It yields the protein CASSPRTGSYNEQFF.

In its sample, this clone was seen once. This chain uses TRBV30 with TRBJ2-3; 7 bases align to TRBD2. This CDR3 is built from 16 residues. Losses at the gene ends were 4 bases for V and 0 bases for J; bases not matched to a gene: 10. Germline-derived CDR1 and CDR2 are GTSNPN and SVGIG (reference sequence). The CDR3 region is CAWTRGRASSTDTQYF. CDR3 DNA: TGTGCCTGGACTCGAGGGAGGGCCTCAAGCACAGATACGCAGTATTTT.

This chain joins TRBV21-1 and TRBJ1-5; the DNA was not used to check the table's D call, TRBD1. TRBV21-1 counts as a pseudogene. This CDR3 comprises 14 residues. CDR3 DNA sequence: TGTGCCAGCAGCAAAGACAGGTTAGATCAGCCCCAGCATTTT. Amino acid sequence: CASSKDRLDQPQHF.

Only one count was recorded for this clone. The chain carries TRBV9 and TRBJ2-1; 11 nucleotides match TRBD2. Germline V CDR1 and CDR2: SGDLS, YYNGEE. V shed 1 base and J 0 bases; nucleotides not matched to a gene: 9. CDR3 size: 19 residues. CDR3 sequence: CASSVTTSGVASSYNEQFF. CDR3 coding DNA: TGTGCCAGCAGCGTAACGACTAGCGGGGTGGCAAGCTCCTACAATGAGCAGTTCTTC.

The J gene is TRBJ1-4, the V gene TRBV7-2; D is perhaps TRBD1 (6 bases). Germline values: CDR1 SGHTA, CDR2 FQGNSA. Trimming shortened V by 4 bases and J by 0 bases, and 12 bases separated the two germline ends. This CDR3 region has 16 residues. The chain's CDR3 is CASSSQGAATNEKLFF. The CDR3 bases are TGTGCCAGCAGCTCACAGGGAGCCGCAACTAATGAAAAACTGTTTTTT.

This chain uses TRBV6-2 or TRBV6-3 with TRBJ1-2; D is ambiguous. The CDR3 loop spans 12 amino acids. The ends were cut back, 4 bases at V and 4 bases at J, with 7 bases in the middle. Germline CDR1 MNHEY, CDR2 SVGEGT. The CDR3 DNA reads as TGTGCCAGCAGTTTTGAGGGCTATGGCTACACCTTC. Its protein product is CASSFEGYGYTF.

The chain joins TRBV29-1 to TRBJ1-1; TRBD1 matches 8 bases. V shed 4 bases, J shed 3 bases, and the junction held 4 bases outside the gene matches. The CDR3 is made up of 13 amino acids. Per germline, CDR1 SQVTM and CDR2 ANQGSEA. CDR3 coding DNA: TGCAGCGTTGCACAGGGGGGGGACACTGAAGCTTTCTTT. It yields the protein CSVAQGGDTEAFF.